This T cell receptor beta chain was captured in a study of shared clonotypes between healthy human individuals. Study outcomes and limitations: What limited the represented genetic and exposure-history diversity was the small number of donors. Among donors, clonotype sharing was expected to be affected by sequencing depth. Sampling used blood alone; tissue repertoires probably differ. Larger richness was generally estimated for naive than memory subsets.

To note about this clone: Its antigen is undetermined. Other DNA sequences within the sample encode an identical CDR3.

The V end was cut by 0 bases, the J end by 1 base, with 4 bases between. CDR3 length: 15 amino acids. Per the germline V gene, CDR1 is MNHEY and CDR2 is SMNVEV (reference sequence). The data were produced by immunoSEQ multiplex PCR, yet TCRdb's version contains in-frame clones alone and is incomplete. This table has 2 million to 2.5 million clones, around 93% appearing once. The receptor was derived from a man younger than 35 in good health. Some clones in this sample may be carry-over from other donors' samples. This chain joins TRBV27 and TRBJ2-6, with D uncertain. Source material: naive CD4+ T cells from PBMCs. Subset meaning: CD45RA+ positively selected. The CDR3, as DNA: TGTGCCAGCAGTTTATCATTTTCTGGGGCCAACGTCCTGACTTTC. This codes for CASSLSFSGANVLTF. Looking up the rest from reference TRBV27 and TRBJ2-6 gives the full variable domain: EAQVTQNPRYLITVTGKKLTVTCSQNMNHEYMSWYRQDPGLGLRQIYYSMNVEVTDKGDVPEGYKVSRKEKRNFPLILESPSPNQTSLYFCASSLSFSGANVLTFGAGSRLTVL.